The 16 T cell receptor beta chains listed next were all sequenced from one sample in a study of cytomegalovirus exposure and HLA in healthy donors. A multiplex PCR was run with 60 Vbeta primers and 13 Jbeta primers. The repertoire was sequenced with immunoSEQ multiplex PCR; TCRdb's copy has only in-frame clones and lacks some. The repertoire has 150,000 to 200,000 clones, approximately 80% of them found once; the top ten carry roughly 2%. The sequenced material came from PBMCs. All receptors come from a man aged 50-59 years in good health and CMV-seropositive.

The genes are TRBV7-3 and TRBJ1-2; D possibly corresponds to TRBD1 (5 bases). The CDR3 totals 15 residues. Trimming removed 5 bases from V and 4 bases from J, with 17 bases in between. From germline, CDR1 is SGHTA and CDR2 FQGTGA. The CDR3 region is CASSVQGNPIYGYTF. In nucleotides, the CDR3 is TGTGCCAGCAGCGTCCAGGGAAACCCAATCTATGGCTACACCTTC. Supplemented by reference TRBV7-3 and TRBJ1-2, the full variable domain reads GAGVSQTPSNKVTEKGKYVELRCDPISGHTALYWYRQSLGQGPEFLIYFQGTGAADDSGLPNDRFFAVRPEGSVSTLKIQRTERGDSAVYLCASSVQGNPIYGYTFGSGTRLTVV.

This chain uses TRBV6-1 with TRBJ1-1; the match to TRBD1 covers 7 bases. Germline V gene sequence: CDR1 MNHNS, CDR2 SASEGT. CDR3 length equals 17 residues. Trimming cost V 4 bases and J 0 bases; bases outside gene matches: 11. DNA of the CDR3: TGTGCCAGCAGTGTAGGGGGCCTTTCGCGGTTGAACACTGAAGCTTTCTTT. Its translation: CASSVGGLSRLNTEAFF.

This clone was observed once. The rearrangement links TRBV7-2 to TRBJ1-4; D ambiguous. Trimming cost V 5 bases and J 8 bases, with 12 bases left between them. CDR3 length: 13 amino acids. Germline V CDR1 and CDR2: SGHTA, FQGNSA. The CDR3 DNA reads TGTGCCAGCAGCAGATGGGCCGGCGAAAAACTGTTTTTT. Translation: CASSRWAGEKLFF.

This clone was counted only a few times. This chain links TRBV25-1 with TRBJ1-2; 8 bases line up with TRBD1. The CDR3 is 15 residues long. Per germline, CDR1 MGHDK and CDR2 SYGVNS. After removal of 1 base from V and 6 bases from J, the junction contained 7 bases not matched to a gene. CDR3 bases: TGTGCCAGCAGTGAATTCAGGGGGCAATACGATGGCTACACCTTC. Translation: CASSEFRGQYDGYTF.

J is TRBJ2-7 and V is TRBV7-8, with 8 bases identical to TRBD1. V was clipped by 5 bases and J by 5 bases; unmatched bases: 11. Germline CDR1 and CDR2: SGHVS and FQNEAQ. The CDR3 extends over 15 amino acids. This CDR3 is CASSLVRDRFDEQYF. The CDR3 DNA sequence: TGTGCCAGCAGCCTAGTGAGGGACAGGTTCGACGAGCAGTACTTC.

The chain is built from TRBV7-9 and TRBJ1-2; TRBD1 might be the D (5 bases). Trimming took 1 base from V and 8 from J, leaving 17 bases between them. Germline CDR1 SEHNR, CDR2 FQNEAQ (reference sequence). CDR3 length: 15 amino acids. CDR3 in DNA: TGTGCCAGCAGCTTAGTAGGGGCCCTCCCCGGCGGCTACACCTTC. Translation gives CASSLVGALPGGYTF.

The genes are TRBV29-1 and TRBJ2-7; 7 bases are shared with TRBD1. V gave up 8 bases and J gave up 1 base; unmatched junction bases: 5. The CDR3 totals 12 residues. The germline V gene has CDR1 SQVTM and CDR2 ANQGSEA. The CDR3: CSRTGTSYEQYF. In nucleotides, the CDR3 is TGCAGCAGGACAGGAACATCCTACGAGCAGTACTTC.

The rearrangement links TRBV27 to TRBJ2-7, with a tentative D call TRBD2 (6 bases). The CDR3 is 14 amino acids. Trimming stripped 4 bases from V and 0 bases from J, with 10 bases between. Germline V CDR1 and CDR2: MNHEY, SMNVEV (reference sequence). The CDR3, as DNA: TGTGCCAGCAGTTACGGGGGAAACTCCTACGAGCAGTACTTC. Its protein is CASSYGGNSYEQYF.

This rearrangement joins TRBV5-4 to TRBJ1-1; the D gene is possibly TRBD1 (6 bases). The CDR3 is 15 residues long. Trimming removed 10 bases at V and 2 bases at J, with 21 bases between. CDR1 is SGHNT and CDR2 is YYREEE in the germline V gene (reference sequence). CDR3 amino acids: CAFQPWGRGNTEAFF. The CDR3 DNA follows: TGTGCCTTCCAGCCTTGGGGGCGAGGTAACACTGAAGCTTTCTTT.

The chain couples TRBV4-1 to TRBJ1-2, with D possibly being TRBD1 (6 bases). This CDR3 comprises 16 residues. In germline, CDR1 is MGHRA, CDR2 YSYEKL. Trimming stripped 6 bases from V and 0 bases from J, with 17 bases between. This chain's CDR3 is CASRPRGTSANYGYTF. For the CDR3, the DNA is TGCGCCAGCAGGCCTCGAGGGACAAGCGCTAACTATGGCTACACCTTC.

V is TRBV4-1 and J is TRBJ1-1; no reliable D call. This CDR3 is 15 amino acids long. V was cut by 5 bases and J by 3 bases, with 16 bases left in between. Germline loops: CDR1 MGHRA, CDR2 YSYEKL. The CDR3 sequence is CASSTHRARDTEAFF. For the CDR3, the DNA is TGCGCCAGCAGCACACACAGAGCAAGAGACACTGAAGCTTTCTTT.

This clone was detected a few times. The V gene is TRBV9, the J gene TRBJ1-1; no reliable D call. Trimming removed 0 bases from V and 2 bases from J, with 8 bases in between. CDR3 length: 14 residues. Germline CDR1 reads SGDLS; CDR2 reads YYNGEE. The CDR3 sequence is CASSVDAGNTEAFF. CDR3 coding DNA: TGTGCCAGCAGCGTAGATGCAGGTAACACTGAAGCTTTCTTT.

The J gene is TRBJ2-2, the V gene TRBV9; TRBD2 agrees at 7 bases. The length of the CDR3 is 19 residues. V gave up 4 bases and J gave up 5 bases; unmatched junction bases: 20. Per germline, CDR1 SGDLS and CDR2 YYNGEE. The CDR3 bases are TGTGCCAGCAGCCGATACAAACGACCGGGAGGTGTGGGTACCGGGGAGCTGTTTTTT. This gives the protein CASSRYKRPGGVGTGELFF.

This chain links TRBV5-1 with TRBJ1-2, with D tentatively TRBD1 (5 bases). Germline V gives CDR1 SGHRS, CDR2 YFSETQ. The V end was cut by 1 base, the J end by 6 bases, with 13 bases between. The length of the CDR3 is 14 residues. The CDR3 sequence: CASSLYGGGDGYTF. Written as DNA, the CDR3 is TGCGCCAGCAGCTTGTACGGGGGTGGGGATGGCTACACCTTC.

The CDR3 spells CASRADRDPNAKNIQYF. CDR3 coding DNA: TGTGCCAGTAGGGCCGACAGGGATCCCAACGCCAAAAACATTCAGTACTTC. This chain connects TRBV19 to TRBJ2-4; 7 nucleotides agree with TRBD1. This CDR3 is 17 amino acids long. Germline CDR1 is LNHDA and CDR2 is SQIVND (reference sequence). With V trimmed by 6 bases and J by 1 base, 12 bases remained unmatched.

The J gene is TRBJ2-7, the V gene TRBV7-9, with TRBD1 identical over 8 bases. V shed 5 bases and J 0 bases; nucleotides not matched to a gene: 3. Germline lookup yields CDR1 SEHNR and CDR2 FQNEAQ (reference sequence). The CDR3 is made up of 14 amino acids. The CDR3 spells CASSRTGSSYEQYF. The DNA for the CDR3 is TGTGCCAGCAGCCGGACAGGGAGCTCCTACGAGCAGTACTTC.